These T cell receptor beta chains were read from a single sample in a study of T cell repertoires in cytomegalovirus infection. TCRdb independently ran MiXCR on the reads; one entry per CDR3 protein. This table has under 850,000 distinct CDR3 sequences, 35% to 45% appearing once. The sample comprised PBMCs. These receptors all come from a human donor in good health (CMV status not recorded). Some clones in this sample may be carry-over from other donors' samples. The conserved cysteine and the conserved F or W are not part of the CDR3 here. The size of a clone is reported for some rows only, either as once, few or many, or as a class for expanded clones.

TRBV25-1,-,TRBJ2-7,ASSANGGRSYEQY
TRBV11-1,few,TRBJ2-7,ASSFSGGLYEQY
TRBV10-2,-,TRBJ2-7,ARLERGLPHEQY
TRBV12-3/TRBV12-4,few,TRBJ2-3,ASSPGTTRQY
TRBV7-2,many,TRBJ2-1,ASSPEGGRGRYEQF
TRBV12-3/TRBV12-4,-,TRBJ2-5,ASSLPPGGSQY
TRBV20-1,-,TRBJ1-6,SAQPTAPNSPLH
TRBV4-1,-,TRBJ2-2,ASSRRVGGPGELF
TRBV7-2,-,TRBJ1-1,ASSPVGTGYQAF
TRBV10-3,once,TRBJ1-5,ATNQEVGDQPQH
TRBV20-1,few,TRBJ1-2,TPWGGGYT
TRBV20-1,few,TRBJ1-1,SAEKGTGDLNTEAF
TRBV12-3/TRBV12-4,-,TRBJ2-7,ASTRDGTPPYQVQY
TRBV12-3/TRBV12-4,-,TRBJ1-2,ASSFETRVYGYT
TRBV30,few,TRBJ2-1,AWSRGSGDYNEQF
TRBV6-5,-,TRBJ1-1,SSSSQAGEGVTEAF
TRBV7-6,many,TRBJ1-1,ASSLPEGNTEAF
TRBV12-3/TRBV12-4,few,TRBJ1-1,ASSTGTDEAF
TRBV7-8,-,TRBJ2-2,ASSFQAGGPPNTGELF
TRBV19,few,TRBJ1-6,ASSISGTPASPLH
TRBV24-1,few,TRBJ2-7,AKSRESYEQY
TRBV6-5,few,TRBJ1-1,ASSWTAGTEAF
TRBV19,-,TRBJ2-7,ASSTLGGNEQY
TRBV7-9,-,TRBJ1-1,ASSLARGRGNTEAF
TRBV20-1,-,TRBJ2-5,SATWGEETQY
TRBV7-6,few,TRBJ1-5,ASSSNHEAQPQH
TRBV6-8,-,TRBJ2-3,ASSYLSVTGTTDTQY
TRBV7-4,few,TRBJ1-3,ASSPNLDTIY
TRBV6-1,-,TRBJ2-1,ASSEYGQGSSYNEQF
TRBV5-6,-,TRBJ1-6,ASSLGAKNSPLH
TRBV7-2,-,TRBJ2-4,ASSRLAGGEAKNIQY
TRBV30,few,TRBJ1-5,AWSVPITGSGQPQH
TRBV3-1,-,TRBJ1-3,ASSQGQSSGNTIY
TRBV5-5,-,TRBJ1-5,ASSFLLSQPQH
TRBV6-1,-,TRBJ1-6,ASRNRDWGNSPLH
TRBV7-9,-,TRBJ2-1,ASSSLASHEQF
TRBV7-9,many,TRBJ2-1,ASSLGGGPYNEQF
TRBV10-3,-,TRBJ1-2,AIKSASQGYGYT
TRBV6-5,few,TRBJ2-7,ASSYSRQAGFSYEQY
TRBV4-1,-,TRBJ1-1,ASSTGQGVEAF
TRBV20-1,-,TRBJ2-1,SASGRYNEQF
TRBV4-1,-,TRBJ2-5,ASSQVQGRQETQY
TRBV7-9,few,TRBJ2-5,ASSFPVKETQY
TRBV15,few,TRBJ1-6,ATSLLGGQGRGSPLH
TRBV7-2,few,TRBJ1-5,ASSLAEGEGQPQH
TRBV25-1,few,TRBJ2-6,ASSLRGDLQASGANVLT
TRBV9,few,TRBJ1-6,ASSQKIGNSPLH
TRBV20-1,-,TRBJ2-7,SASLGAPWEQY
TRBV7-4,once,TRBJ2-3,ASSFPVTGRHTDTQY
TRBV6-1,few,TRBJ1-1,ASLGEVNTEAF
TRBV28,few,TRBJ2-2,ASSYPGTSGNTGELF
TRBV7-3,few,TRBJ1-1,ASSLNGWDTAF
TRBV5-1,-,TRBJ2-7,ASSLDPRIRTSGKSYEQY
TRBV12-3/TRBV12-4,-,TRBJ2-3,ASSFVSGADTQY
TRBV19,-,TRBJ1-2,ASSSAGRHGYT
TRBV4-2,-,TRBJ1-2,ASSQDRGPNYGYT